This is a list of T cell receptor beta chains from one sample in a study of metastatic and nonmetastatic thyroid tumors. TCRdb reprocessed the PCR reads via MiXCR. The sample carries approximately 7,000 clones, around two fifths recorded once. Sample: tumor tissue. The receptors come from a female donor with papillary thyroid cancer or a benign thyroid nodule (not recorded which). Some clones in this sample may be carry-over from other donors' samples. CDR3s include the opening cysteine and the closing phenylalanine or tryptophan. The D gene is left open where the match is weak. Clone size is stated in some rows and not others, as once, few, many or a class when expanded.

>NA|few|TRBV2|TRBJ2-7
TGTGCCAGCAGTGAAGGGAGGGGGTTCAGATACGAGCAGTACTTC
CASSEGRGFRYEQYF
>NA|NA|TRBV15|TRBJ1-1
TGTGCCACCGGTTCGGTTTTGAACACTGAAGCTTTCTTT
CATGSVLNTEAFF
>TRBD1|NA|TRBV18|TRBJ2-5
TGTGCCAGCTCATTGGGACAGACAGAGACCCAGTACTTC
CASSLGQTETQYF
>TRBD1|NA|TRBV2|TRBJ1-6
TGTGCCAGCAGTCTACAGGGGAGGGGTTCACCCCTCCACTTT
CASSLQGRGSPLHF
>NA|few|TRBV28|TRBJ1-2
TGTGCCAGCAGACAGAACTATGGCTACACCTTC
CASRQNYGYTF
>NA|few|TRBV10-3|TRBJ1-5
TGTGCCATCAGTGAGGAGAGGAGGGGGGGTCAGCCCCAGCATTTT
CAISEERRGGQPQHF
>NA|NA|TRBV6-2/TRBV6-3|TRBJ2-7
TGTGCCAGCAGTTACGGCGCAGGGGCTTGGTACGAGCAGTACTTC
CASSYGAGAWYEQYF
>NA|NA|TRBV28|TRBJ2-2
TGTGCCAGCAGTTTGGCCGGGGAGCTGTTTTTT
CASSLAGELFF
>NA|NA|TRBV2|TRBJ1-1
TGTGCCAGCAGTGAACCCCCAGCGGTCAACATTCTTGAAGCTTTCTTT
CASSEPPAVNILEAFF
>NA|few|TRBV28|TRBJ1-1
TGTGCCAGCAGTTCCCTTAGTCCTGAAGCTTTCTTT
CASSSLSPEAFF
>NA|once|TRBV5-1|TRBJ1-3
TGCGCCAGCAGCTTGGAACCGACAGGAAACACCATATATTTT
CASSLEPTGNTIYF
>NA|NA|TRBV7-2|TRBJ1-2
TGTGCCAGCAGCTCTAATACCGGGTCCTTCGGTGGCTACACCTTC
CASSSNTGSFGGYTF
>TRBD1|NA|TRBV4-2|TRBJ2-6
TGTGCCAGCAGCCTAGAGACAGGGACCGGGGCCAACGTCCTGACTTTC
CASSLETGTGANVLTF
>NA|few|TRBV27|TRBJ2-7
TGTGCCAGCAGTCCCCGCGCCTCCTACGAGCAGTACTTC
CASSPRASYEQYF
>NA|NA|TRBV3-1|TRBJ1-6
TGTGCCAGCATCCGGAATCAGGGACTGCCCCGGTATTCACCCCTCCACTTT
CASIRNQGLPRYSPLHF
>TRBD1|few|TRBV28|TRBJ1-1
TGTGCCAGCAGCCAACGAACAGGGGGCCTACGAGCTTTCTTT
CASSQRTGGLRAFF
>TRBD1|few|TRBV18|TRBJ2-7
TGTGCCAGCTCACCATTCGTGACAGGGGTGTACGAGCAGTACTTC
CASSPFVTGVYEQYF
>TRBD1|NA|TRBV28|TRBJ2-7
TGTGCCAGCAGTTTATTCGGGACAGGGTACTACGAGCAGTACTTC
CASSLFGTGYYEQYF
>NA|few|TRBV28|TRBJ1-3
TGTGCCAGCAGTCGTGTCAAGGTTCGAAACACCATATATTTT
CASSRVKVRNTIYF
>TRBD2|NA|TRBV6-4|TRBJ2-3
TGTGCCTGCAGTACTAGCGTGAGGCACTCCACAGATACGCAGTATTTT
CACSTSVRHSTDTQYF
>NA|few|TRBV6-2/TRBV6-3|TRBJ2-6
TGTGCCAGCAGTTACGGAGGTAACTCTGGGGCCAACGTCCTGACTTTC
CASSYGGNSGANVLTF
>TRBD1|NA|TRBV19|TRBJ1-6
TGTGCCAGTAGTATCGACAGGGGTTCACCCCTCCACTTT
CASSIDRGSPLHF
>TRBD2|NA|TRBV20-1|TRBJ2-1
TGCAGTGCTAGAGAAGCGGGACGTTACAATGAGCAGTTCTTC
CSAREAGRYNEQFF
>NA|few|TRBV6-1|TRBJ2-3
TGTGCCAGCAGGGGCAGTCTACTTCTTGGTACGCAGTATTTT
CASRGSLLLGTQYF
>TRBD1|NA|TRBV12-3/TRBV12-4|TRBJ2-5
TGTGCCAGCAGTTACAGGGGGACCGGGTGGTCACAAGAGACCCAGTACTTC
CASSYRGTGWSQETQYF
>TRBD1|few|TRBV6-2/TRBV6-3|TRBJ2-7
TGTGCCAGCAGTACTTCAGGGGGCTCCTACGAGCAGTACTTC
CASSTSGGSYEQYF
>TRBD2|once|TRBV7-2|TRBJ2-7
TGTGCCAGCAGCTTATCGGCTAGCGGGACCACCTACGAGCAGTACTTC
CASSLSASGTTYEQYF
>NA|few|TRBV27|TRBJ2-7
TGTGCCAGCAGTTTCGGGACACCTACCTACGAGCAGTACTTC
CASSFGTPTYEQYF
>TRBD1|NA|TRBV28|TRBJ2-7
TGTGCCAGCAGTTTCGGACAGGGGAGGGCCGAGCAGTACTTC
CASSFGQGRAEQYF
>TRBD1|NA|TRBV6-1|TRBJ1-3
TGTGCCAGCAGTCTGACAGGGGAAGCTGGAAACACCATATATTTT
CASSLTGEAGNTIYF
>TRBD1|few|TRBV19|TRBJ2-7
TGTGCCAGTAGTATTGACAGGGGAGTGGACGAGCAGTACTTC
CASSIDRGVDEQYF
>NA|NA|TRBV28|TRBJ2-7
TGTGCCAGCAGTTTGGTGAAGGTAGCCGGCACTGAGCAGTACTTC
CASSLVKVAGTEQYF
>NA|few|TRBV5-4|TRBJ2-2
TGTGCCAGCAGCTCTTCTTGGGGAAGACCGAACACCGGGGAGCTGTTTTTT
CASSSSWGRPNTGELFF
>NA|few|TRBV29-1|TRBJ2-1
TGCAGCGGAAGGGGGGGAAGCTCCTACAATGAGCAGTTCTTC
CSGRGGSSYNEQFF
>NA|once|TRBV20-1|TRBJ1-5
TGCAGTGCTAGACCAAACCGGGAAACAAGAATAAATAGCAATCAGTCCCAGCATTTT
CSARPNRETRINSNQSQHF
>NA|large|TRBV6-2/TRBV6-3|TRBJ2-2
TGTGCCAGCAGTTTGATCCGGGACTGGGAAGGCGGGGAGCTGTTTTTT
CASSLIRDWEGGELFF